This entry describes one T cell receptor beta chain. Its antigen is not known. These data are taken from a study of chemoradiotherapy in HPV16-positive cancers. General study points: Candidate HPV-specific clones and E7-related TCR motifs grew in tumor during treatment. Functional assays defining HPV-specific T cells used only two HPV16-positive patients.

The repertoire was sequenced with immunoSEQ multiplex PCR; TCRdb's copy has only in-frame clones and lacks some. The sample has around 15,000 clones, 69% seen once. The CDR3 is 16 residues long. Per the germline V gene, CDR1 is SGHTA and CDR2 is FQGNSA. With 0 bases removed from V and 0 bases from J, the gap between germline ends came to 9 bases. The chain employs TRBV7-2 and TRBJ2-4; no reliable D call. Specimen collection occurred from a patient who underwent chemoradiotherapy. The origin of this receptor is a human donor with HPV-associated anogenital cancer. The CDR3 is CASSLASSIAKNIQYF. CDR3 sequence (DNA): TGTGCCAGCAGCTTAGCTTCCTCGATAGCCAAAAACATTCAGTACTTC.